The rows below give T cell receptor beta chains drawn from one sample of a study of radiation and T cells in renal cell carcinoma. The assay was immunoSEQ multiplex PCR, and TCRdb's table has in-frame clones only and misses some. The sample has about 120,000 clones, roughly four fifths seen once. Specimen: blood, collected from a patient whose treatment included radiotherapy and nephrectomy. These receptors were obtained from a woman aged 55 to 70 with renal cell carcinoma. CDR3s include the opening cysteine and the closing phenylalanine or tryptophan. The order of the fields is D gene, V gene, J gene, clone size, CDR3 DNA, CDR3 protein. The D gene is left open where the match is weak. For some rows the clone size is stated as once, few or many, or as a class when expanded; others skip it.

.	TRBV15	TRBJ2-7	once	TGTGCCACCAGCAGAGATAACCAGGCTAGCTACGAGCAGTACTTC	CATSRDNQASYEQYF
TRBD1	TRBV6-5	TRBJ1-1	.	TGTGCCAGCAGAACTTGGACAGGGGGACGGGCTTTCTTT	CASRTWTGGRAFF
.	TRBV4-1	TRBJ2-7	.	TGCGCCAGCAGCCAAGAGCCCGGACAACTACGGGAGCAGTACTTC	CASSQEPGQLREQYF
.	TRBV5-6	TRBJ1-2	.	TGTGCCAGCAGCTTATATAGGACAGTATATGGCTACACCTTC	CASSLYRTVYGYTF
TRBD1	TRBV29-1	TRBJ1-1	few	TGCAGCGTTGAGGGGGACAGGGGGAACACTGAAGCTTTCTTT	CSVEGDRGNTEAFF
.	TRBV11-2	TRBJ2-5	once	TGTGCCAGCAGCTTAGATGGAGGGGCTAGGGAGACCCAGTACTTC	CASSLDGGARETQYF
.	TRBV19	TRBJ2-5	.	TGTGCCAGTAGTATGCCAGGGGGGGATGAGACCCAGTACTTC	CASSMPGGDETQYF
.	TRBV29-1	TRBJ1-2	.	TGCAGCGCTGTTCTCCCGGATGGGGCGAACTATGGCTACACCTTC	CSAVLPDGANYGYTF
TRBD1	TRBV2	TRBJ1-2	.	TGTGCCAGCAGTCCCCACTTTGGACAGGGACTTCATGGCTACACCTTC	CASSPHFGQGLHGYTF
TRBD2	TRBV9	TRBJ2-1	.	TGTGCCAGCAGCGTAGGAGGCGGGGGGACCCCCTTAAGGCAGTTCTTC	CASSVGGGGTPLRQFF
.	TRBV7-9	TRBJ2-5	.	TGTGCCAGCAGTAACTATAAAGAGACCCAGTACTTC	CASSNYKETQYF
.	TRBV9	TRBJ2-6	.	TGTGCCAGCAGCGTATCAACAGGGTATGGGGCCAACGTCCTGACTTTC	CASSVSTGYGANVLTF
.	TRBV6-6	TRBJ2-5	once	TGTGCCAGCAGCGAGCAACAGCAAGAGACCCAGTACTTC	CASSEQQQETQYF
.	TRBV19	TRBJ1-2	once	TGTGCCAGTAGACAGGGTCCGGGGTCTAACTATGGCTACACCTTC	CASRQGPGSNYGYTF
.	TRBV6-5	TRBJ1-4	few	TGTGCCAGCAGTCCCGGACAGCGTAATGAAAAACTGTTTTTT	CASSPGQRNEKLFF
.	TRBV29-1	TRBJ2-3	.	TGCAGCGTTGAAATGCGGATTAGCACAGATACGCAGTATTTT	CSVEMRISTDTQYF
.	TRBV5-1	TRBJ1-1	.	TGCGCCAGCAGCTCACGGACAGCGAAGGATGAAGCTTTCTTT	CASSSRTAKDEAFF
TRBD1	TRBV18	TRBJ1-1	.	TGTGCCAGCGACCGGGACAGGGGCGGCACTGAAGCTTTCTTT	CASDRDRGGTEAFF
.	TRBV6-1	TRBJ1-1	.	TGTGCCAGCAGTGACCCCACCGGGACTTGGCCTGAAGCTTTCTTT	CASSDPTGTWPEAFF
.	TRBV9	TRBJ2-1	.	TGTGCCAGCAGCGTGGAGGGTTGGATGTACAATGAGCAGTTCTTC	CASSVEGWMYNEQFF
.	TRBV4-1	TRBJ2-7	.	TGCGCCAGCAGCCAAGAAGGGACACCTTACGAGCAGTACTTC	CASSQEGTPYEQYF
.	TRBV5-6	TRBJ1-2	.	TGTGCCAGCAGCCTCCCGAGGGGGTTTGGGGGGATTAACTATGGCTACACCTTC	CASSLPRGFGGINYGYTF
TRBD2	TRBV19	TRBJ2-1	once	TGTGCCAGTAGTATTTTTAGCGGGGCCTACAATGAGCAGTTCTTC	CASSIFSGAYNEQFF
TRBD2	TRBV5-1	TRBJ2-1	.	TGCGCCAGCAGCCCGGGACTAGCGATCGACAATGAGCAGTTCTTC	CASSPGLAIDNEQFF
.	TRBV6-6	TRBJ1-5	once	TGTGCCAGCAGTTACTCGGGACTGGACAATCAGCCCCAGCATTTT	CASSYSGLDNQPQHF
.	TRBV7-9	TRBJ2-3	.	TGTGCCAGCAGCGACCGGACCGCCCTTAATACGCAGTATTTT	CASSDRTALNTQYF
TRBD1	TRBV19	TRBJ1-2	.	TGTGCCAGTAGTATCACAGGGGAAATCTATGGCTACACCTTC	CASSITGEIYGYTF
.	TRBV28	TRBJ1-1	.	TGTGCCAGCAGTTCCCGGACAGTTAGGAACACTGAAGCTTTCTTT	CASSSRTVRNTEAFF
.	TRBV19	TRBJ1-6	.	TGTGCCAGTAGGAGGGATCACCGACGAGATAATTCACCCCTCCACTTT	CASRRDHRRDNSPLHF
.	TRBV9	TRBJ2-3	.	TGTGCCAGCAGCGCGAGCGGAAACACAGATACGCAGTATTTT	CASSASGNTDTQYF
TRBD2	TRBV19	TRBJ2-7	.	TGTGCCAGTACCCCTTCGGTTACTAGCGGCACCTACGAGCAGTACTTC	CASTPSVTSGTYEQYF
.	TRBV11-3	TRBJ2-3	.	TGTGCCAGCAGCTTAGGACGGGGGACAGATACGCAGTATTTT	CASSLGRGTDTQYF
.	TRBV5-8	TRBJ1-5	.	TGTGCCAGCAGCTTGATACCTAATAGCAATCAGCCCCAGCATTTT	CASSLIPNSNQPQHF
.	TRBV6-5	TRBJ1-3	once	TGTGCCAGCAGTTACGAAGGAAACACCATATATTTT	CASSYEGNTIYF
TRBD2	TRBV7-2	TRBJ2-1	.	TGTGCCAGCAGCTCGGGACTAGCGGGTCTTAATGAGCAGTTCTTC	CASSSGLAGLNEQFF
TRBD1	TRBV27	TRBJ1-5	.	TGTGCCAGCAAAGTGACAGGGCTCAATCAGCCCCAGCATTTT	CASKVTGLNQPQHF
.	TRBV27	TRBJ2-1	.	TGTGCCAGCAGTCCAAGGGTGATTGGTGAGCAGTTCTTC	CASSPRVIGEQFF
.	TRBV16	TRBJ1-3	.	TGTGCCAGCAGCCCAGAACGGGGAAGGTCCTCTGGAAACACCATATATTTT	CASSPERGRSSGNTIYF
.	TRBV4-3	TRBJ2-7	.	TGCGCCAGCAGCCAAGAAGGTAGGGTCGAGCAGTACTTC	CASSQEGRVEQYF
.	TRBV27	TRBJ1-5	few	TGTGCCAGCAGTCCACGGGACAACAATCAGCCCCAGCATTTT	CASSPRDNNQPQHF
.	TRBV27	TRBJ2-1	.	TGTGCCAGCAGTTTATTCGGGGAAGTTTCCTACAATGAGCAGTTCTTC	CASSLFGEVSYNEQFF
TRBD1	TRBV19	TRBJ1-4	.	TGTGCCAGCACCACAGGGGCGAAGGAAAAACTGTTTTTT	CASTTGAKEKLFF
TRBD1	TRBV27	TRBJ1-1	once	TGTGCCAGCAGGAAACTAGGGACAGCGATGGAAGCTTTCTTT	CASRKLGTAMEAFF
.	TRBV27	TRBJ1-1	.	TGTGCCAGCAGTTCGGGGACACAAAGAAGGGATGAAGCTTTCTTT	CASSSGTQRRDEAFF
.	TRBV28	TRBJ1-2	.	TGTGCCAGCAGGGGTGACTATGGCTACACCTTC	CASRGDYGYTF
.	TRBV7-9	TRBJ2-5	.	TGTGCCAGCAGCTTAGGAGGGCAGCCGCAGGAGACCCAGTACTTC	CASSLGGQPQETQYF
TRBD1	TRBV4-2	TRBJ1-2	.	TGTGCCAGCAGCCACCCCGGACAGGGGGGAGATGGCTACACCTTC	CASSHPGQGGDGYTF
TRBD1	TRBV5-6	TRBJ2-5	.	TGTGCCAGCAGCTTGTTATGGGACAGGGGGCGTATGGGCGAAGAGACCCAGTACTTC	CASSLLWDRGRMGEETQYF
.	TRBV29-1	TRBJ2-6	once	TGCAGCGTAGCCGGACAGCGCTCTGGGGCCAACGTCCTGACTTTC	CSVAGQRSGANVLTF
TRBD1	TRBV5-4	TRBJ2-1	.	TGTGCCAGCAGCCTAGGGGGGACAGGGCCCTACAATGAGCAGTTCTTC	CASSLGGTGPYNEQFF
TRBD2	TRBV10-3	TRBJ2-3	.	TGTGCCATCAGTTCTAGCGGGAGGGCCGATGATACGCAGTATTTT	CAISSSGRADDTQYF